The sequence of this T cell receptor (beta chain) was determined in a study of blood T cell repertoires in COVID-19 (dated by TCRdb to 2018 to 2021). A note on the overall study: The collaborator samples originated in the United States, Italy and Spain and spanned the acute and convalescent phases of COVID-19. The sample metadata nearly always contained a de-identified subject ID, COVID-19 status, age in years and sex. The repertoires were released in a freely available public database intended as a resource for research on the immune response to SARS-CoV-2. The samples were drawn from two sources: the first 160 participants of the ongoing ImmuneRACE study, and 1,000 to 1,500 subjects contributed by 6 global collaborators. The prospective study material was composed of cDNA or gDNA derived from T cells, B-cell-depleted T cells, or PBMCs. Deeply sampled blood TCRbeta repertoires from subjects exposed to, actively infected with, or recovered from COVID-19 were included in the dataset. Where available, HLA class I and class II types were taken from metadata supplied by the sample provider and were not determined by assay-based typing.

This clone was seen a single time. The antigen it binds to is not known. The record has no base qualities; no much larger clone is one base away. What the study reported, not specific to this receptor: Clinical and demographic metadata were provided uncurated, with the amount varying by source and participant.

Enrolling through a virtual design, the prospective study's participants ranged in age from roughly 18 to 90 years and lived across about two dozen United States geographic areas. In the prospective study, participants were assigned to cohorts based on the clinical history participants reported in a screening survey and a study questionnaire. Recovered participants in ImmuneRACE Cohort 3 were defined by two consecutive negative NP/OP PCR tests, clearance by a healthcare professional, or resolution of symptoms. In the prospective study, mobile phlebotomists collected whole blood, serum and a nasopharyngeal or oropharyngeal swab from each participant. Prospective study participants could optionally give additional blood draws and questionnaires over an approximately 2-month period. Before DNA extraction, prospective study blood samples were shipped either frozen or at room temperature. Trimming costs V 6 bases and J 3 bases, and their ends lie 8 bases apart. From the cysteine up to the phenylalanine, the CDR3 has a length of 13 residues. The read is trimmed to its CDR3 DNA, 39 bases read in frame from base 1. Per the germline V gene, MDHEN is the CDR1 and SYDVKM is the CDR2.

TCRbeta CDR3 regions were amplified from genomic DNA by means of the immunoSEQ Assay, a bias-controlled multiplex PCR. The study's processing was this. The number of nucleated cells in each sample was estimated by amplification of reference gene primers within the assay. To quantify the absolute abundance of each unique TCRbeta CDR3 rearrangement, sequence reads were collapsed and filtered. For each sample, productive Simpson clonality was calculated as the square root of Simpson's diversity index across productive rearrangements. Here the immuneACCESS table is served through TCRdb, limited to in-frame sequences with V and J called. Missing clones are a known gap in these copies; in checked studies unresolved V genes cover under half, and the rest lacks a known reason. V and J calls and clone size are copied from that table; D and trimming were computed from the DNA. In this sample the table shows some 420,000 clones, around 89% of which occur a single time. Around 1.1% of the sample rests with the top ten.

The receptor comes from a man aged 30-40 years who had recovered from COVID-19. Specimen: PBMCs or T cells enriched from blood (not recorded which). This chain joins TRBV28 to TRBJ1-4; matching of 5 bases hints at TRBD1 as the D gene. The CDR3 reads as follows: CASREGSNEKLFF. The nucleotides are TGTGCCAGCAGGGAGGGGTCTAATGAAAAACTGTTTTTT.